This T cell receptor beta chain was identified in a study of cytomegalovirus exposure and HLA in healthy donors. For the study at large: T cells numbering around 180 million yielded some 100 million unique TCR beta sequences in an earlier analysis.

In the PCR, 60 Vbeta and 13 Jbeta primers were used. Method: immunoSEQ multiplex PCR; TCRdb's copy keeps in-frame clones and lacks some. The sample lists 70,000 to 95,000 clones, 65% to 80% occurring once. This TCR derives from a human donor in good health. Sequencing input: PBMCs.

CDR3 sequence reads: CASSSHTGNYGYTF. The CDR3 region has the DNA TGTGCCAGCAGCTCGCACACAGGGAACTATGGCTACACCTTC. This sequence joins TRBV7-2 and TRBJ1-2, with D tentatively TRBD1 (6 bases). Germline V gene data show CDR1 as SGHTA and CDR2 as FQGNSA. The CDR3 covers 14 residues. V was cut by 4 bases and J by 2 bases, with 11 bases left in between.